Here is one T cell receptor (beta chain) with its context. The sample belongs to a study of blood T cell repertoires in COVID-19. Germline CDR1 reads MNHEY; CDR2 reads SVGAGI. Trimming left V 7 bases short and J 0 bases short, with 4 bases between. This CDR3 contains 12 residues. Clones were sequenced by immunoSEQ multiplex PCR, and TCRdb holds only the in-frame ones, with some missing. The repertoire holds 200,000 to 250,000 clones, with about 84% as singletons. Those who participated ranged in age from about 18 to 89 years and resided in about two dozen US areas. V gene TRBV6-5 combines with J gene TRBJ1-3; D is unclear. The clonotype originates from a woman aged 45-65 years who had recovered from COVID-19. Sequences were obtained from PBMCs or T cells enriched from blood (not recorded which). As DNA, the CDR3 is TGTGCCAGCATCTCCTCTGGAAACACCATATATTTT. Its translation is CASISSGNTIYF.